This T cell receptor (beta chain) was observed in a study of blood T cells in healthy people across ages. The authors ran a second PCR of roughly 6 to 12 cycles using a sample-barcoded 5' primer and a J-beta primer mix. TCRdb itself ran the 5' RACE reads through MiXCR, one entry per CDR3 protein. The profile covers about 560,000 distinct CDR3 sequences, with around a quarter appearing a single time and over 3.5% taken by the ten largest. Study results and caveats: Long-lived and aged donors differed, with more naive CD4+ cells and higher diversity in the long-lived. TCR beta diversity, measured per million T cells, fell in a roughly linear way with age.

The CDR3 covers 16 residues. J gave up 2 bases and V 3 bases, and 6 bases lay outside the gene matches. Germline lookup yields CDR1 MGHDK and CDR2 SYGVNS. A note on this clonotype: Its antigen is still unknown.

Extraction yielded at least 5.5 micrograms of total RNA per sample. This sample also belongs to another study, concerning T cells of mothers and their children.

This TCR was recovered from a boy between 2 and 15 years old in good health. The specimen sequenced was blood. The chain uses TRBV25-1 and TRBJ2-7, with 11 bases matching TRBD2. DNA for the CDR3: TGTGCCAGCAGTGATGGTCTAGCGGGAGGAACCTACGAGCAGTACTTC. It codes for CASSDGLAGGTYEQYF.